This T cell receptor (beta chain) appears in the sequencing data of a study of blood T cell repertoires in COVID-19. On the study more broadly: COVID-19 samples from acute and convalescent phases originated in the United States, Italy and Spain. T cells, B-cell-depleted T cells, or PBMCs provided the cDNA or gDNA that served as material.

Original methodology: From reference gene primer amplification, estimates of nucleated cell counts were derived. The protocol was immunoSEQ multiplex PCR, while the TCRdb copy is restricted to in-frame clones and leaves out a portion. That table supplies the V and J calls and clone size; D and trimming were determined from the DNA. The table has 56,000 or so clones, 80% to 95% seen once. This clone came up a few times. Trimming stripped 1 base from V and 0 bases from J, with 14 bases between. The CDR3 runs to 18 residues. Germline lookup yields CDR1 SGHRS and CDR2 YFSETQ. The sample was peripheral blood. The chain has TRBV5-1 and TRBJ1-6; TRBD1 is a possible D gene (5 bases). This clonotype was obtained from a man aged 50-60 years with active COVID-19. In DNA, the CDR3 is TGCGCCAGCAGCTTGCAGGGTCCAAGGAGCTCCTATAATTCACCCCTCCACTTT. This encodes CASSLQGPRSSYNSPLHF.